A selection of T cell receptor beta chains follows, all from one sample in a study of blood T cell repertoires in COVID-19. Libraries were prepared by immunoSEQ multiplex PCR; TCRdb keeps only in-frame clonotypes and omits some of them. The table lists fewer than 250,000 clones, 82% of them singletons, with approximately 7.8% in the top ten. The sample consisted of peripheral blood. The receptors derive from a woman aged 55 to 70 with COVID-19, enrolled during active disease. CDR3s include the opening cysteine and the closing phenylalanine or tryptophan. The D gene is left open where the match is weak. Not all rows give a size; the values are once, few, many and, for expanded clones, a class.

cdr3_nt cdr3_aa v_call d_call j_call clone_size
TGTGCCAGCAGAGACTCCGGGAGGGGCGCAAGTGGCTACACCTTC CASRDSGRGASGYTF TRBV7-9 - TRBJ1-2 -
TGTGCCAGCAGCGCTGGACAGGGTCACAGTTACCAGAGCTCTGGAAACACCATATATTTT CASSAGQGHSYQSSGNTIYF TRBV21-1 - TRBJ1-3 -
TGTGCCAGTAGTATAGATCGCCTCGGGGCGCAGTATTTT CASSIDRLGAQYF TRBV19 - TRBJ2-3 -
TGTGCCAGCAGTTTGGGGGGTATTAGAAATTCACCCCTCCACTTT CASSLGGIRNSPLHF TRBV27 - TRBJ1-6 -
TGTGCCATTGGGACAGATAACACCGGGGAGCTGTTTTTT CAIGTDNTGELFF TRBV2 TRBD1 TRBJ2-2 -
TGCGCCAGCAGCCAAGGCGGGGGGTTGAGTGAAAAACTGTTTTTT CASSQGGGLSEKLFF TRBV4-3 - TRBJ1-4 -
TGTGCCAGCAGTCGTTCGGACAGGGAGGGGTTGGGCTACACCTTC CASSRSDREGLGYTF TRBV28 TRBD1 TRBJ1-2 -
TGTGCCATCACCCAACAGTTCGCGAACACCGGGGAGCTGTTTTTT CAITQQFANTGELFF TRBV10-3 - TRBJ2-2 -
TGTGCCATCAACGAACGGGGGGCCCGCGCCGGGGAGCTGTTTTTT CAINERGARAGELFF TRBV10-3 - TRBJ2-2 once
TGTGCCAGTAGTAGAGTCACGGGGAACTATGGCTACACCTTC CASSRVTGNYGYTF TRBV19 - TRBJ1-2 -
TGTGCCAGCAGTTCGACTAGTTTGGTAGAGTACTTC CASSSTSLVEYF TRBV6-5 - TRBJ2-5 once
TGTGCCTGGAGTGTAAGTCTCCGGGGTCAGCCCCAGCATTTT CAWSVSLRGQPQHF TRBV30 - TRBJ1-5 -
TGCAGCGCCGTACGGACAGGGGGGTACAATGAGCAGTTCTTC CSAVRTGGYNEQFF TRBV29-1 TRBD1 TRBJ2-1 -
TGTGCCAGCAGTTTCACAGGGGGCGAGGACACTGAAGCTTTCTTT CASSFTGGEDTEAFF TRBV27 TRBD1 TRBJ1-1 -
TGTGCCACCAGCAGTAGGAAGGAGAAACTGTTTTTT CATSSRKEKLFF TRBV15 - TRBJ1-4 once
TGCAGCGTTGAGTGGCTAGCGGGATCTCGGGGGACCCAGTACTTC CSVEWLAGSRGTQYF TRBV29-1 TRBD2 TRBJ2-5 -
TGTGCCAGCAGCCCAAGGGGTCTCCCCCAGCCCCAGCATTTT CASSPRGLPQPQHF TRBV7-9 - TRBJ1-5 -
TGTGCCAGCAGTTATGGGGACAGATATAGCAATCAGCCCCAGCATTTT CASSYGDRYSNQPQHF TRBV6-2/TRBV6-3 TRBD1 TRBJ1-5 -
TGTGCCAGCAGTGCCTCGGGACCGTGGGGGGGGAACACCGGGGAGCTGTTTTTT CASSASGPWGGNTGELFF TRBV6-1 TRBD2 TRBJ2-2 -
TGTGCCAGCAGCCCCAGAGGATTGGCTAACTATGGCTACACCTTC CASSPRGLANYGYTF TRBV6-5 - TRBJ1-2 -
TGTGCCAGCAGTTTTTCCCAGGCTAGCAATCAGCCCCAGCATTTT CASSFSQASNQPQHF TRBV28 - TRBJ1-5 -
TGTGCCAGCTCACCAGGGACAGGGAACTCCTACGAGCAGTACTTC CASSPGTGNSYEQYF TRBV18 TRBD1 TRBJ2-7 once
TGTGCCAGCGGGGACAGGGGGGACTATGGCTACACCTTC CASGDRGDYGYTF TRBV12-3/TRBV12-4 TRBD1 TRBJ1-2 once
TGTGCCAGTAGTACCGTCAGGACAGATACGCAGTATTTT CASSTVRTDTQYF TRBV19 - TRBJ2-3 -
TGTGCCACCAGTGATTCAATAACCTGGACTAGCGGGAGGGTCGGTGAGCAGTTCTTC CATSDSITWTSGRVGEQFF TRBV24-1 TRBD2 TRBJ2-1 few
TGTGCCACCAGCAGAGGCAGGGTCACTGAAGCTTTCTTT CATSRGRVTEAFF TRBV15 - TRBJ1-1 -
TGCGCCAGCAGCGTATGGGACATATTACCTAATAACTATGGCTACACCTTC CASSVWDILPNNYGYTF TRBV10-1 - TRBJ1-2 -
TGTGCCAGTAACCCCGGTTACGCGAACACCGGGGAGCTGTTTTTT CASNPGYANTGELFF TRBV19 - TRBJ2-2 -
TGTGCCAGCCCCCCAGAGCAGGGCCTATCCAAAAACATTCAGTACTTC CASPPEQGLSKNIQYF TRBV28 - TRBJ2-4 once
TGTGCCACTAGCCAAACAGGGGGGGGTGGCTACACCTTC CATSQTGGGGYTF TRBV24-1 TRBD1 TRBJ1-2 -
TGTGCCAGTAGTAGGTGGGCAGGGAGGGAGACCCAGTACTTC CASSRWAGRETQYF TRBV19 - TRBJ2-5 -
TGCGCCAGCAGCTTGGAGCCAACCGCAACTAATGAAAAACTGTTTTTT CASSLEPTATNEKLFF TRBV5-1 - TRBJ1-4 -